This TCR beta chain was obtained from a study of blood T cell repertoires in COVID-19. Study-wide background: Collection of acute and convalescent COVID-19 samples took place in the United States, Italy and Spain. PBMCs, B-cell-depleted T cells, or T cells were the source of the cDNA or gDNA that made up the material.

After removal of 7 bases from V and 2 bases from J, the junction contained 8 bases not matched to a gene. This CDR3 spans 16 amino acids. Per germline, CDR1 SGHAT and CDR2 FQNNGV. This clone was picked up one time. Original methodology: Counts of nucleated cells, estimated from reference gene primer amplification, were obtained. Repertoires were generated with immunoSEQ multiplex PCR, while TCRdb's copy carries only in-frame clones and drops some. The V and J calls and clone size are taken from that table; D and trimming were inferred from the DNA. The sample has about 270,000 clones, around 82% seen once; the top ten hold approximately 10%.

This TCR derives from a woman aged 50 to 65 who had recovered from COVID-19. The J gene is TRBJ2-3, the V gene TRBV11-2; 11 bases fit TRBD2. Sequencing input: peripheral blood. The CDR3 DNA follows: TGTGCCAGCAACTGGGTAGCGGGGGGGGCCACAGATACGCAGTATTTT. This gives the protein CASNWVAGGATDTQYF.